This passage covers 14 T cell receptor beta chains from one sample sequenced in a study of CD8+ T cells in alopecia areata. cDNA serving as the sequencing template came from extracted, reverse transcribed RNA. Produced via immunoSEQ multiplex PCR; TCRdb's table is partial and in-frame only. The table lists 150,000 to 250,000 clones, roughly 50% of them singletons. The treatment denotes: oral pan-JAK inhibitor, 5-10 mg twice daily. The specimen comprised CD4+ T cells sorted from blood, sampled at week 24, from a patient treated with tofacitinib. The receptors originated from a human donor with alopecia areata.

The genes are TRBV28 and TRBJ1-1; D unclear. Trimming shortened V by 2 bases and J by 5 bases, and 9 bases separated the two germline ends. The CDR3 is made up of 13 amino acids. Germline V gene data show CDR1 as MDHEN and CDR2 as SYDVKM. The CDR3 DNA reads as TGTGCCAGCAGTTTAAGTGGGTTTACTGAAGCTTTCTTT. Translation: CASSLSGFTEAFF.

The J gene is TRBJ1-1, the V gene TRBV20-1; no clear D gene. Deletions cut 2 bases from V and 7 bases from J, with 8 bases between. From germline, CDR1 is DFQATT and CDR2 SNEGSKA (reference sequence). The length of the CDR3 is 11 residues. CDR3 region: CSARLNYEAFF. Written as DNA, the CDR3 is TGCAGTGCTAGATTAAACTATGAAGCTTTCTTT.

For the CDR3, the DNA is TGTGCCTCTCACGCATGGGGGGGGGCTGAAGCTTTCTTT. Translating it yields CASHAWGGAEAFF. The rearrangement links TRBV27 to TRBJ1-1; TRBD1 is a possible D gene (5 bases). CDR3 length: 13 residues. The V end lost 11 bases, the J end lost 6 bases, and 19 bases lay between the germline ends. CDR1 MNHEY and CDR2 SMNVEV come from the germline V gene (reference sequence).

This clone was observed a handful of times. The chain is built from TRBV6-5 and TRBJ2-3; D is perhaps TRBD1 (6 bases). V gave up 4 bases and J gave up 6 bases, with 11 bases separating them. This CDR3 has 13 residues. Germline V lookup: CDR1 MNHEY, CDR2 SVGAGI. The CDR3 is CASSWSQGDTQYF. In DNA, the CDR3 is TGTGCCAGCAGTTGGTCCCAGGGGGATACGCAGTATTTT.

The chain has TRBV10-3 and TRBJ1-1; D gene ambiguous. V shed 4 bases and J shed 6 bases, with 6 bases lying between them. This CDR3 is built from 11 residues. The germline V gene encodes CDR1 ENHRY and CDR2 SYGVKD. CDR3 nucleotides: TGTGCCATCAGTGGTCTAGCTGAAGCTTTCTTT. Translating gives CAISGLAEAFF.

Notes on this clone: Other DNA variants within this sample encode the same CDR3. The V gene is TRBV5-1, the J gene TRBJ2-1; 8 bases are shared with TRBD1. The J segment lost 7 bases and the V segment lost 4 bases, leaving 4 bases of the junction unmatched. The CDR3 loop spans 13 amino acids. CDR1 and CDR2 from the germline V gene are SGHRS and YFSETQ. This CDR3 is CASSLDRENEQFF. For the CDR3, the DNA is TGCGCCAGCAGCCTGGACAGGGAAAATGAGCAGTTCTTC.

The CDR3 loop reads CASSHEGGFDYTF. The CDR3 DNA reads as TGTGCCAGCAGCCATGAGGGGGGCTTTGACTACACCTTC. This chain joins TRBV7-3 and TRBJ1-2, with D possibly matching TRBD1 (6 bases). Trimming pared 5 bases from V and 10 bases from J, leaving 17 bases between. CDR3 length: 13 residues. The germline CDR1 and CDR2 sequences are SGHTA and FQGTGA. The variable domain in full, completed from reference TRBV7-3 and TRBJ1-2, reads GAGVSQTPSNKVTEKGKYVELRCDPISGHTALYWYRQSLGQGPEFLIYFQGTGAADDSGLPNDRFFAVRPEGSVSTLKIQRTERGDSAVYLCASSHEGGFDYTFGSGTRLTVV.

The V and J genes are TRBV11-2 and TRBJ2-4, with D perhaps matching TRBD1 or TRBD2 (5 bases each). Germline CDR1 is SGHAT and CDR2 is FQNNGV. V was shortened by 5 bases and J by 0 bases, with 11 bases between the two germline ends. The CDR3 extends over 15 amino acids. In DNA form, the CDR3 reads TGTGCCAGCAGCCGGCCGGGGCTAGCCAAAAACATTCAGTACTTC. Translation: CASSRPGLAKNIQYF.

The chain recombines TRBV13 with TRBJ1-2; TRBD1 aligns across 10 bases. Germline V gives CDR1 PRHDT, CDR2 FYEKMQ (reference sequence). CDR3 length: 15 residues. The V segment lost 5 bases and the J segment 4 bases; nucleotides outside the gene matches: 7. In nucleotides, the CDR3 is TGTGCCAGCAGCCCTCGACAGGGGGCGGGCTATGGCTACACCTTC. It is translated as CASSPRQGAGYGYTF.

J is TRBJ1-2 and V is TRBV14, with D possibly matching TRBD1 (5 bases). The CDR3 has 14 residues. In germline, CDR1 is SGHDN, CDR2 FVKESK. Trimming took off 4 bases at V and 4 bases at J, with 13 bases between the two ends. The CDR3 loop is CASSLEVGGYGYTF. CDR3 DNA: TGTGCCAGCAGCCTGGAAGTTGGGGGCTATGGCTACACCTTC.

This chain uses TRBV18 with TRBJ1-1; D not resolved. CDR3 length equals 14 residues. CDR1 is KGHSH and CDR2 is LQKENI in the germline V gene. Trimming cost V 6 bases and J 0 bases, with 11 bases left between them. The CDR3 DNA follows: TGTGCCAGCTCCGCGGCAGTTATGAACACTGAAGCTTTCTTT. Protein: CASSAAVMNTEAFF.

The rearrangement uses TRBV5-1 and TRBJ1-2; 9 bases line up with TRBD1. Germline V gene data show CDR1 as SGHRS and CDR2 as YFSETQ. J gave up 2 bases and V 4 bases, and 3 bases lay outside the gene matches. The length of the CDR3 is 14 residues. This CDR3 is CASSPGTGNYGYTF. Written as DNA, the CDR3 is TGCGCCAGCAGCCCTGGGACAGGGAACTATGGCTACACCTTC.

The genes are TRBV4-3 and TRBJ2-3, with 7 bases that match TRBD2. With V trimmed by 11 bases and J by 7 bases, 15 bases remained unmatched. This CDR3 is built from 14 residues. The germline gives CDR1 LGHNA, CDR2 YSLEER. CDR3: CASTGLRNNHTQYF. The CDR3 bases are TGCGCCTCCACGGGACTACGGAACAATCATACGCAGTATTTT.

This chain connects TRBV28 to TRBJ2-5; D might be TRBD1 (6 bases). V dropped 6 bases and J dropped 0 bases, with 20 bases sitting between them. The CDR3 consists of 17 residues. Per the germline V gene, CDR1 is MDHEN and CDR2 is SYDVKM. Written as DNA, the CDR3 is TGTGCCAGCAGCTCGCCGGGGCTAGACAGGAACCAAGAGACCCAGTACTTC. It specifies CASSSPGLDRNQETQYF.